This entry is about one TCR beta chain. The sample originates from a study of blood T cell repertoires in COVID-19. This table comes from immunoSEQ multiplex PCR, and its TCRdb copy is limited to in-frame clones, with some not included. Among over 50,000 clones, roughly 84% were seen once, and the ten largest hold about 2.4%. Trimming at V came to 7 bases and at J to 3 bases, leaving 13 bases not matched to a gene. This CDR3 is built from 16 residues. Germline V gives CDR1 SGHNT, CDR2 YYREEE (reference sequence). The sample consisted of peripheral blood. This chain uses TRBV5-4 with TRBJ2-1; 7 bases are a match to TRBD2. This clonotype originated in a man in his fifties with acute or convalescent COVID-19. CDR3 region: CASAHAGSGVYNEQFF. Here the CDR3 DNA reads TGTGCCAGCGCACACGCGGGGAGCGGGGTCTACAATGAGCAGTTCTTC.